The 11 T cell receptor beta chains reported below all come from one sample, sequenced in a study of vaccination and CD4 T cells after COVID-19. Treatment defined: approximately 10-day PBMC culture with coronavirus spike peptide pools or control peptides (ViraFEST assay). Sequenced with the Oncomine TCR Beta short-read assay was DNA taken from cultured CD4+ T cells. TCRdb processed the PCR reads anew with MiXCR; each CDR3 protein has one entry. The table shows about 11,000 distinct CDR3 sequences, with approximately 53% occurring only once. These receptors are not linked to any known antigen. The material sequenced was CD4+ T cells from blood, cultured in vitro. The receptors were gathered from a human donor who had recovered from COVID-19.

This clonotype was picked up a small number of times. This rearrangement joins TRBV2 to TRBJ1-5; D gene unclear. Trimming cost V 7 bases and J 6 bases, with 19 bases left between them. This CDR3 contains 15 residues. CDR1 and CDR2 from the germline V gene are SNHLY and FYNNEI. The CDR3 DNA reads as TGTGCCAGCACCCAGATTAGAGGTTTAGGTCAGCCCCAGCATTTT. This translates into CASTQIRGLGQPQHF.

The genes are TRBV2 and TRBJ2-2; D ambiguous. Trimming shortened V by 7 bases and J by 4 bases, and 16 bases separated the two germline ends. The germline V gene encodes CDR1 SNHLY and CDR2 FYNNEI. The CDR3 sequence is 15 residues long. The CDR3 nucleotides are TGTGCCAGCACCGCTGACAATCCGTCCACCGGGGAGCTGTTTTTT. Translating gives CASTADNPSTGELFF.

In DNA form, the CDR3 reads TGCAGTGCTAGGGACCGAACCTCCTACAATGAGCAGTTCTTC. This sequence encodes CSARDRTSYNEQFF. The rearrangement joins TRBV20-1 to TRBJ2-1; no clear D. CDR3 length equals 14 residues. V was trimmed by 3 bases and J by 0 bases, leaving 9 bases between them. Germline V gene data show CDR1 as DFQATT and CDR2 as SNEGSKA (reference sequence).

Only a few counts were recorded for this clonotype. The chain links TRBV20-1 to TRBJ1-6; 8 bases map to TRBD1. The J segment lost 0 bases and the V segment lost 5 bases, leaving 15 bases of the junction unmatched. The V gene's germline CDR1 is DFQATT and CDR2 SNEGSKA (reference sequence). The CDR3 has 19 amino acids. CDR3 nucleotides: TGCAGTGCTTCCTTCGGACAGGGAGGTCTTTACTCCTATAATTCACCCCTCCACTTT. Its protein is CSASFGQGGLYSYNSPLHF.

This clonotype has only a few counts. The chain recombines TRBV20-1 with TRBJ2-2; no definite D call. CDR3 size: 11 residues. V shed 3 bases and J shed 6 bases, with 5 bases lying between them. CDR1 and CDR2 (germline): DFQATT, SNEGSKA (reference sequence). The CDR3 DNA sequence: TGCAGTGCTAGTGTTCCCGGGGAGCTGTTTTTT. Translation gives CSASVPGELFF.

The chain is built from TRBV2 and TRBJ2-1; 9 nucleotides match TRBD2. In germline, CDR1 is SNHLY, CDR2 FYNNEI. Trimming at V came to 7 bases and at J to 0 bases, leaving 4 bases not matched to a gene. The CDR3 has 15 residues. CDR3 nucleotides: TGTGCCAGCACAAGGGGACTAGCCTCCTACAATGAGCAGTTCTTC. This translates into CASTRGLASYNEQFF.

V gene TRBV7-2 combines with J gene TRBJ2-5; D call uncertain. CDR1 is SGHTA, CDR2 FQGNSA, per germline. Trimming stripped 4 bases from V and 3 bases from J, with 9 bases between. This CDR3 contains 13 residues. DNA of the CDR3: TGTGCCAGCAGCTCAATTCTAGAAGAGACCCAGTACTTC. Its translation: CASSSILEETQYF.

This chain uses TRBV20-1 with TRBJ2-3; 7 nucleotides agree with TRBD2. CDR1 is DFQATT and CDR2 is SNEGSKA in the germline V gene (reference sequence). V was clipped by 7 bases and J by 2 bases; unmatched bases: 3. There are 12 residues in the CDR3. The CDR3 protein is CSGAGDTDTQYF. The CDR3 coding sequence is TGCAGTGGTGCGGGAGACACAGATACGCAGTATTTT.

The chain recombines TRBV28 with TRBJ2-2; D remains unclear. The CDR3 loop spans 15 amino acids. The germline CDR1 and CDR2 sequences are MDHEN and SYDVKM. V lost 4 bases and J lost 5, with 14 bases in between. DNA for the CDR3: TGTGCCAGCAGTTCCAACCTTGGAACTACCGGGGAGCTGTTTTTT. Its translation: CASSSNLGTTGELFF. The full variable domain, with the rest looked up from reference TRBV28 and TRBJ2-2, is DVKVTQSSRYLVKRTGEKVFLECVQDMDHENMFWYRQDPGLGLRLIYFSYDVKMKEKGDIPEGYSVSREKKERFSLILESASTNQTSMYLCASSSNLGTTGELFFGEGSRLTVL.

The rearrangement uses TRBV7-2 and TRBJ2-2; 11 positions agree with TRBD2. CDR1 and CDR2 from the germline V gene are SGHTA and FQGNSA. V dropped 2 bases and J dropped 1; count of bases not matched to a gene: 6. The CDR3 has 18 amino acids. The CDR3, as DNA: TGTGCCAGCAGCTTAAGGGTAGCGGGAGGGCTGAACACCGGGGAGCTGTTTTTT. Amino acid sequence: CASSLRVAGGLNTGELFF.

The chain uses TRBV2 and TRBJ2-3; the match to TRBD1 covers 8 bases. Germline values: CDR1 SNHLY, CDR2 FYNNEI. Trimming took 10 bases from V and 3 from J; bases not matched to a gene: 6. There are 13 residues in the CDR3. The CDR3: CATTGAGTDTQYF. In nucleotides, the CDR3 is TGTGCCACGACAGGGGCGGGGACAGATACGCAGTATTTT.